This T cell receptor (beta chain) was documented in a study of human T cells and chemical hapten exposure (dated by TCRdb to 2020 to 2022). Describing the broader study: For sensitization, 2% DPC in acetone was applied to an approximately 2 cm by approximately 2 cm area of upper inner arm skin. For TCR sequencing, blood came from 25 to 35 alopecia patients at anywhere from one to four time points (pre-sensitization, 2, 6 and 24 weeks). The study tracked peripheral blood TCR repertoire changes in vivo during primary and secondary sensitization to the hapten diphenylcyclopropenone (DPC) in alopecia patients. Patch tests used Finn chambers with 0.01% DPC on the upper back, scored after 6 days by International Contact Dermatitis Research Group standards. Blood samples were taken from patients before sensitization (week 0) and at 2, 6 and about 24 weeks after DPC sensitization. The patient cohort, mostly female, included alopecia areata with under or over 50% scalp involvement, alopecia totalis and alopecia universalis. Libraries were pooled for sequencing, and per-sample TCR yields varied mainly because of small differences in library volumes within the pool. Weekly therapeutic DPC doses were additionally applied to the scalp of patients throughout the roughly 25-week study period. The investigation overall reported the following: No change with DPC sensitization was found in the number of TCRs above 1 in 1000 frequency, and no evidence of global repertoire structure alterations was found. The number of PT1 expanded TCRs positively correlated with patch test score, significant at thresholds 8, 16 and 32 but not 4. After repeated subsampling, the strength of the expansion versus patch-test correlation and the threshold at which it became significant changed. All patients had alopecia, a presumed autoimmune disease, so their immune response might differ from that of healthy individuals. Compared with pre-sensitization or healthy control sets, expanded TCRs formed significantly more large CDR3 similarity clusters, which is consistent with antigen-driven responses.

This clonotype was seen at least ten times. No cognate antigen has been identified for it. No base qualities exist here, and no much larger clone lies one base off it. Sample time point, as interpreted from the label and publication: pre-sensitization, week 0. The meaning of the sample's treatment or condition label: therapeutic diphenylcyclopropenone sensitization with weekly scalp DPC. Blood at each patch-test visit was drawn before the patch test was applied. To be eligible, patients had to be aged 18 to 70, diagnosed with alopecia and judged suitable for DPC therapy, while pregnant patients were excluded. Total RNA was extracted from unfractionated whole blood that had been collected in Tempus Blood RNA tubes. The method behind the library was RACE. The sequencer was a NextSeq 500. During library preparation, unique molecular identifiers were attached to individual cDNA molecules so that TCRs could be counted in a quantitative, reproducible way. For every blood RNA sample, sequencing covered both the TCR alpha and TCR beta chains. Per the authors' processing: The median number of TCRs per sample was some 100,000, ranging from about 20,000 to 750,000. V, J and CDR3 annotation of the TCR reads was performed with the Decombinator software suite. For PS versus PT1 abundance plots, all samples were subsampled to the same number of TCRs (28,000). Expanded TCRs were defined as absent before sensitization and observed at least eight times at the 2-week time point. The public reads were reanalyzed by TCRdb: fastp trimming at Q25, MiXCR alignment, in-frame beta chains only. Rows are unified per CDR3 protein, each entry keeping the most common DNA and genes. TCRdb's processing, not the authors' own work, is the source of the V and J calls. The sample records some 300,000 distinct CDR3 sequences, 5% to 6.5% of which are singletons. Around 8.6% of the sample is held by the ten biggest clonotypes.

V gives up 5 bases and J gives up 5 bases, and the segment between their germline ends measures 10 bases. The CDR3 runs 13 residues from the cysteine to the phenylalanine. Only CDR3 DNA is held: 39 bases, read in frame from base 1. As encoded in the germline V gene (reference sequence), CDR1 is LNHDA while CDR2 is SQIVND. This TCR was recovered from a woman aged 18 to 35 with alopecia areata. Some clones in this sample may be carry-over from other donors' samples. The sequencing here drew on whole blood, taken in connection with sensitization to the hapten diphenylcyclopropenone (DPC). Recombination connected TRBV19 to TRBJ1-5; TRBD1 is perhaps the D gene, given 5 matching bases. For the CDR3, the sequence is CASSETGHQPQHF. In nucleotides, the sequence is TGTGCCAGTAGTGAAACAGGACATCAGCCCCAGCATTTT. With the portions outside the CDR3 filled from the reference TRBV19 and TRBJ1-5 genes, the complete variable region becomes DGGITQSPKYLFRKEGQNVTLSCEQNLNHDAMYWYRQDPGQGLRLIYYSQIVNDFQKGDIAEGYSVSREKKESFPLTVTSAQKNPTAFYLCASSETGHQPQHFGDGTRLSIL.